The TCR beta chain under discussion was sequenced for a study of early T cells in non-severe SARS-CoV-2 infection. TCRdb recomputed calls from the 5' RACE reads with MiXCR, one row per CDR3 protein. The table includes 65,000 to 85,000 distinct CDR3 sequences, over 10% detected once. Germline values: CDR1 SGHVS, CDR2 FQNEAQ. V was clipped by 4 bases and J by 7 bases, with 8 bases between them. The CDR3 contains 11 residues. Material for sequencing was whole blood. The receptor was isolated from an adult who was a healthcare worker with PCR-confirmed SARS-CoV-2 infection or an uninfected control (not recorded which). The gene calls are TRBV7-8 and TRBJ2-7; no definite D call. CDR3 amino acids: CASSSHPEQYF. In nucleotides, the CDR3 is TGTGCCAGCAGCTCCCACCCGGAGCAGTACTTC.